These 30 T cell receptor beta chains were all obtained from the same sample, sequenced in a study of blood T cell repertoires in COVID-19 (dated by TCRdb to the early 2020s). The library came from the immunoSEQ multiplex PCR assay. Here the immuneACCESS table is served through TCRdb, limited to in-frame sequences with V and J called. Missing clones are a known gap in these copies; in checked studies unresolved V genes cover under half, and the rest lacks a known reason. This sample has hundreds of thousands of clones in its table, and about 85% of those were observed once. About 2.2% of the sample is in the top ten clones. The material sequenced was peripheral blood. These receptors came from a woman aged 45 to 65 who had recovered from COVID-19.

This chain connects TRBV5-1 to TRBJ2-4; the D gene is possibly TRBD2 (5 bases). Germline V gives CDR1 SGHRS, CDR2 YFSETQ. The CDR3 extends over 16 amino acids. Trimming cost V 4 bases and J 7 bases, with 21 bases left between them. The CDR3 sequence: CASSPLGATTGNIQYF. Written as DNA, the CDR3 is TGCGCCAGCAGCCCACTCGGCGCAACCACGGGGAACATTCAGTACTTC.

The chain couples TRBV7-2 to TRBJ2-5; D may be TRBD1 (5 bases). The V gene lost 6 bases and the J gene lost 5 bases, with 16 bases spanning the gap. This CDR3 is built from 14 residues. CDR1 and CDR2 (germline): SGHTA, FQGNSA. The CDR3 DNA is TGTGCCAGCAGTCTAAATAAGGGGCCGGAGACCCAGTACTTC. Amino acid sequence: CASSLNKGPETQYF.

The chain couples TRBV5-6 to TRBJ2-7, with a weak D call TRBD2 (6 bases). Germline values: CDR1 SGHDT, CDR2 YYEEEE. With 1 base removed from V and 5 bases from J, the gap between germline ends came to 16 bases. The CDR3 contains 15 residues. The CDR3 here is CASSLRGTLRDEQYF. The CDR3 nucleotides read TGTGCCAGCAGCTTGCGGGGGACCCTTAGAGACGAGCAGTACTTC.

J is TRBJ1-1 and V is TRBV2, with a tentative D call TRBD1 (5 bases). The CDR3 runs 15 residues. Per the germline V gene, CDR1 is SNHLY and CDR2 is FYNNEI. V lost 3 bases and J lost 0, with 11 bases in between. The CDR3 spells CASSDTQTVNTEAFF. The DNA for the CDR3 is TGTGCCAGCAGTGACACCCAGACAGTGAACACTGAAGCTTTCTTT.

The chain recombines TRBV6-5 with TRBJ1-2; 7 nucleotides agree with TRBD1. There are 14 residues in the CDR3. Per the germline V gene, CDR1 is MNHEY and CDR2 is SVGAGI. Trimming at V came to 11 bases and at J to 4 bases, leaving 13 bases not matched to a gene. The CDR3 reads CAVGTADSSYGYTF. The CDR3 DNA reads TGTGCCGTCGGGACAGCCGATTCTAGCTATGGCTACACCTTC.

The gene calls are TRBV4-3 and TRBJ1-1, with D possibly matching TRBD1 (5 bases). The CDR3 is 15 amino acids. CDR1 and CDR2 from the germline V gene are LGHNA and YSLEER. V was trimmed by 2 bases and J by 1 base, leaving 11 bases between them. DNA of the CDR3: TGCGCCAGCAGCCAAAACGGTGACAGGAACACTGAAGCTTTCTTT. Protein product: CASSQNGDRNTEAFF.

V gene TRBV12-3 or TRBV12-4 combines with J gene TRBJ1-6; possible D gene TRBD1, 5 bases. Trimming left V 5 bases short and J 7 bases short, with 9 bases between. CDR3 size: 13 residues. CDR3 sequence reads: CASSVQENSPLHF. The DNA of the CDR3 is TGTGCCAGCAGTGTACAGGAAAATTCACCCCTCCACTTT.

The chain couples TRBV20-1 to TRBJ2-5, with D unresolved. Trimming left V 6 bases short and J 5 bases short, with 10 bases between. The CDR3 runs to 11 residues. The germline V gene encodes CDR1 DFQATT and CDR2 SNEGSKA (reference sequence). CDR3 in amino acids: CSAPVVETQYF. In DNA, the CDR3 is TGCAGTGCACCAGTGGTGGAGACCCAGTACTTC.

This chain links TRBV9 with TRBJ2-2, with TRBD2 as a possible D gene (5 bases). The CDR3 is made up of 16 amino acids. Germline V lookup: CDR1 SGDLS, CDR2 YYNGEE. V gave up 0 bases and J gave up 6 bases, with 15 bases separating them. The CDR3 DNA reads TGTGCCAGCAGCGTAGACCCGGGGTTATGGGCCGGGGAGCTGTTTTTT. It translates to CASSVDPGLWAGELFF.

This chain uses TRBV7-3 with TRBJ2-1; D is unresolved. This CDR3 has 13 residues. Trimming left V 2 bases short and J 7 bases short, with 9 bases between. The germline gives CDR1 SGHTA, CDR2 FQGTGA. In DNA form, the CDR3 reads TGTGCCAGCAGCTTAGGCCCACTAAATGAGCAGTTCTTC. Encoded protein: CASSLGPLNEQFF.

This clone has just one count. The chain couples TRBV5-8 to TRBJ2-7, with D possibly TRBD1 on 6 matching bases. V dropped 6 bases and J dropped 5 bases, with 21 bases sitting between them. The length of the CDR3 is 15 residues. Germline V CDR1 and CDR2: SGHTS, YDEGEE. The CDR3 sequence: CASTLLGQGYHEQYF. The CDR3 DNA is TGTGCCAGCACCTTACTGGGGCAGGGGTACCACGAGCAGTACTTC.

The chain links TRBV13 to TRBJ2-1; TRBD1 is a possible D gene (6 bases). The CDR3 spans 15 residues. V was cut by 4 bases and J by 4 bases, with 14 bases left in between. From germline, CDR1 is PRHDT and CDR2 FYEKMQ (reference sequence). CDR3 coding DNA: TGTGCCAGCAGCTCCCGGGATAGGGGGTACAATGAGCAGTTCTTC. This sequence encodes CASSSRDRGYNEQFF.

This clone was seen more than once but under ten times. The chain employs TRBV28 and TRBJ2-3; TRBD2 aligns across 9 bases. Germline values: CDR1 MDHEN, CDR2 SYDVKM. Trimming took 3 bases from V and 1 from J; bases not matched to a gene: 8. The CDR3 is 17 amino acids. The CDR3 reads CASSFSGLAVGTDTQYF. The CDR3 DNA is TGTGCCAGCAGTTTTTCGGGACTAGCAGTGGGCACAGATACGCAGTATTTT.

This sequence joins TRBV28 and TRBJ2-7, with 9 bases lining up with TRBD1. Germline V gene data show CDR1 as MDHEN and CDR2 as SYDVKM. The CDR3 extends over 14 amino acids. After removal of 6 bases from V and 3 bases from J, the junction contained 6 bases not matched to a gene. CDR3 sequence (DNA): TGTGCCAGCAGATCCGGGACAGGGATCTACGAGCAGTACTTC. Protein sequence: CASRSGTGIYEQYF.

CDR3 sequence reads: CASSWCAQVLFFLLGEQYF. The CDR3 nucleotides read TGTGCCAGCAGCTGGTGCGCGCAGGTTCTATTCTTTCTCCTTGGCGAGCAGTACTTC. The chain couples TRBV5-6 to TRBJ2-7; D ambiguous. Looked up from germline, CDR1 is SGHDT and CDR2 is YYEEEE. This CDR3 has 19 amino acids. Trimming stripped 3 bases from V and 6 bases from J, with 31 bases between.

In nucleotides, the CDR3 is TGTGCCTGGAGGAGGGGGGGGCGAGCTTTCTTT. Its translation: CAWRRGGRAFF. V gene TRBV30 combines with J gene TRBJ1-1, with D possibly being TRBD1 (6 bases). The V gene lost 3 bases and the J gene lost 10 bases, with 12 bases spanning the gap. Germline V gives CDR1 GTSNPN, CDR2 SVGIG (reference sequence). The CDR3 loop spans 11 amino acids.

This clone was seen a few times. CDR3 loop: CASRRDRVSNEQFF. The DNA of the CDR3 is TGTGCCAGCAGACGGGACAGGGTCTCCAATGAGCAGTTCTTC. The rearrangement uses TRBV2 and TRBJ2-1, with 9 bases that match TRBD1. The CDR3 extends over 14 amino acids. Germline V CDR1 and CDR2: SNHLY, FYNNEI. V was clipped by 6 bases and J by 6 bases; unmatched bases: 6.

The V and J genes are TRBV5-1 and TRBJ2-7; 9 nucleotides match TRBD1. Germline lookup yields CDR1 SGHRS and CDR2 YFSETQ. The V segment lost 3 bases and the J segment 7 bases; nucleotides outside the gene matches: 8. The CDR3 is 14 amino acids. The CDR3 is CASSWGQGVGEQYF. CDR3 sequence (DNA): TGCGCCAGCAGCTGGGGACAGGGAGTAGGAGAGCAGTACTTC.

The CDR3 here is CSVEIRLAGGSSGGYEQFF. In DNA form, the CDR3 reads TGCAGCGTTGAAATCCGACTAGCGGGAGGATCCTCTGGCGGCTATGAGCAGTTCTTC. The chain combines TRBV29-1 with TRBJ2-1; 13 nucleotides line up with TRBD2. CDR3 length: 19 residues. CDR1 is SQVTM, CDR2 ANQGSEA, per germline. V gave up 2 bases and J gave up 8 bases; unmatched junction bases: 18.

CDR3 residues: CASSFSGGRETQYF. The CDR3 DNA sequence: TGTGCCAGCAGTTTCTCGGGGGGGCGGGAGACCCAGTACTTC. This chain joins TRBV28 and TRBJ2-5; 8 nucleotides align to TRBD2. V dropped 3 bases and J dropped 5; count of bases not matched to a gene: 5. The CDR3 spans 14 residues. The V gene's germline CDR1 is MDHEN and CDR2 SYDVKM.

The CDR3 DNA is TGTGCCAGCAGTTACGCGCGGGGGGGAGTAACAGATACGCAGTATTTT. Protein sequence: CASSYARGGVTDTQYF. V gene TRBV6-2 or TRBV6-3 combines with J gene TRBJ2-3, with TRBD2 matching 9 bases. In germline, CDR1 is MNHEY, CDR2 SVGEGT. V was clipped by 2 bases and J by 3 bases; unmatched bases: 6. CDR3 length: 16 amino acids.

V and J are TRBV28 and TRBJ1-4; perhaps TRBD1 as D (5 bases). The CDR3 extends over 15 amino acids. CDR1 is MDHEN and CDR2 is SYDVKM in the germline V gene. Between the trimmed V and J ends, which lost 1 base and 8 bases, there was a span of 14 bases. The CDR3 loop reads CASSLYFGQHEKLFF. CDR3 nucleotides: TGTGCCAGCAGTTTATATTTCGGACAACACGAAAAACTGTTTTTT.

The chain recombines TRBV6-4 with TRBJ1-6; 7 nucleotides match TRBD1. The CDR3 is 15 residues long. V lost 7 bases, J lost 0 bases, and 3 bases stayed unmatched. Per the germline V gene, CDR1 is MRHNA and CDR2 is SNTAGT. CDR3 sequence (DNA): TGTGCCAGCAAACAGGGGAGCTCCTATAATTCACCCCTCCACTTT. This encodes CASKQGSSYNSPLHF.

There are many counts of this clone. The chain uses TRBV5-4 and TRBJ2-7, with D possibly TRBD2 on 5 matching bases. V was shortened by 4 bases and J by 3 bases, with 11 bases between the two germline ends. The germline V gene encodes CDR1 SGHNT and CDR2 YYREEE (reference sequence). The length of the CDR3 is 13 residues. CDR3 loop: CASSAGVGYEQYF. The CDR3 nucleotides read TGTGCCAGCAGCGCCGGGGTGGGCTACGAGCAGTACTTC. Variable domain in full (rest from reference TRBV5-4 and TRBJ2-7): ETGVTQSPTHLIKTRGQQVTLRCSSQSGHNTVSWYQQALGQGPQFIFQYYREEENGRGNFPPRFSGLQFPNYSSELNVNALELDDSALYLCASSAGVGYEQYFGPGTRLTVT.

The chain has TRBV7-9 and TRBJ2-7; unclear D gene. The CDR3 is made up of 12 amino acids. Between the trimmed V and J ends, which lost 5 bases and 4 bases, there was a span of 9 bases. Germline CDR1 reads SEHNR; CDR2 reads FQNEAQ (reference sequence). The CDR3: CASSTVWYEQYF. The CDR3 nucleotides are TGTGCCAGCAGCACAGTATGGTACGAGCAGTACTTC.

The V gene is TRBV5-1, the J gene TRBJ1-2; TRBD1 matches 7 bases. Germline values: CDR1 SGHRS, CDR2 YFSETQ. J was trimmed by 8 bases and V by 2 bases; bases with no gene match: 12. The length of the CDR3 is 15 residues. The CDR3 DNA follows: TGCGCCAGCAGCTTTGATGACGACAGGGCGGGCGGCTACACCTTC. Protein: CASSFDDDRAGGYTF.

Only one count was recorded for this clone. The rearrangement joins TRBV7-9 to TRBJ1-1, with 9 nucleotides matching TRBD1. Germline V gene sequence: CDR1 SEHNR, CDR2 FQNEAQ (reference sequence). This CDR3 comprises 16 residues. The V and J ends lost 3 bases and 4 bases, in that order; junction bases with no gene match: 9. The CDR3 sequence: CASSLPGQGAVTEAFF. The CDR3 DNA sequence: TGTGCCAGCAGCTTGCCGGGACAGGGCGCGGTCACTGAAGCTTTCTTT.

The V gene is TRBV5-5, the J gene TRBJ2-7, with 9 bases matching TRBD1. V trimming: 5 bases; J trimming: 1 base; junction bases outside the gene matches: 7. Germline CDR1 SGHKS, CDR2 YYEKEE (reference sequence). The CDR3 length is 15 residues. The CDR3, as DNA: TGTGCCAGCAGTTTACAGGGGGCGAAGTCCTACGAGCAGTACTTC. Translated: CASSLQGAKSYEQYF.

The rearrangement links TRBV28 to TRBJ1-5; D possibly corresponds to TRBD1 (5 bases). The CDR3 runs to 14 residues. The germline V and J ends were trimmed by 8 bases and 7 bases, with 18 bases remaining between them. Germline CDR1 and CDR2: MDHEN and SYDVKM. The CDR3 DNA follows: TGTGCCAGCGGCCTTAGGGGATTGGGGCAGCCCCAGCATTTT. Protein product: CASGLRGLGQPQHF.

The chain uses TRBV11-2 and TRBJ1-2; D uncertain. The CDR3 runs to 13 residues. CDR1 SGHAT and CDR2 FQNNGV come from the germline V gene. Trimming pared 5 bases from V and 4 bases from J, leaving 11 bases between. The CDR3 sequence: CASSPRLPYGYTF. The CDR3 nucleotides are TGTGCCAGCAGCCCGCGCCTTCCCTATGGCTACACCTTC.